Presented here are 29 T cell receptor beta chains from one specimen sequenced in a study of blood T cell repertoires in COVID-19. Only in-frame clones appear in the TCRdb table, and some are missing; sequencing was by immunoSEQ multiplex PCR. The profile shows about 120,000 clones, 81% of them singletons. The sample consisted of peripheral blood. These receptors were taken from a young man with COVID-19, enrolled during active disease.

The chain couples TRBV7-8 to TRBJ2-3; TRBD2 aligns across 7 bases. The V segment lost 1 base and the J segment 0 bases; nucleotides outside the gene matches: 10. Germline V gene lookup returns CDR1 SGHVS and CDR2 FQNEAQ. This CDR3 has 18 residues. The CDR3 is CASSLELWASGSTDTQYF. The CDR3 DNA reads TGTGCCAGCAGCTTAGAGTTATGGGCTAGCGGAAGCACAGATACGCAGTATTTT.

The V and J genes are TRBV5-1 and TRBJ1-2; possible D gene TRBD1, 5 bases. V gave up 6 bases and J gave up 7 bases, with 16 bases separating them. The CDR3 is 13 amino acids. CDR1 is SGHRS, CDR2 YFSETQ, per germline. The CDR3 coding sequence is TGCGCCAGCACCCTGGCGGGGGAAGGTGGCTACACCTTC. Translating gives CASTLAGEGGYTF.

The chain has TRBV12-3 or TRBV12-4 and TRBJ1-2; D remains unclear. This CDR3 is built from 13 residues. The V end was cut by 8 bases, the J end by 4 bases, with 14 bases between. CDR3 DNA: TGTGCCAGCGATGGAGGGTTGAGCTATGGCTACACCTTC. Translation gives CASDGGLSYGYTF.

This clone was picked up one time. The gene calls are TRBV29-1 and TRBJ2-7; 12 bases fit TRBD1. J gave up 5 bases and V 6 bases, and 2 bases lay outside the gene matches. The CDR3 is 12 amino acids. Germline CDR1 reads SQVTM; CDR2 reads ANQGSEA. The chain's CDR3 is CSVGQGAHEQYF. CDR3 DNA: TGCAGCGTGGGACAGGGGGCCCACGAGCAGTACTTC.

The rearrangement links TRBV5-1 to TRBJ2-3; TRBD2 matches 16 bases. This CDR3 contains 19 residues. The junction had 12 bases not matched to a gene; V was cut back by 4 bases and J by 4 bases. The germline V gene encodes CDR1 SGHRS and CDR2 YFSETQ. As DNA, the CDR3 is TGCGCCAGCAGCCTGCTAGGGACTAGCGGGGGGGTAATTTCAGATACGCAGTATTTT. Its protein is CASSLLGTSGGVISDTQYF.

This clone appeared many times. The J gene is TRBJ1-5, the V gene TRBV30; D is undetermined. Germline V gene lookup returns CDR1 GTSNPN and CDR2 SVGIG (reference sequence). This CDR3 contains 13 residues. Between the trimmed V and J ends, which lost 4 bases and 0 bases, there was a span of 7 bases. The CDR3 region is CAWNKDSNQPQHF. The CDR3 DNA sequence: TGTGCCTGGAACAAAGATAGCAATCAGCCCCAGCATTTT.

The V and J genes are TRBV4-1 and TRBJ1-1; D gene unclear. The CDR3 consists of 14 residues. Trimming took 0 bases from V and 3 from J, leaving 8 bases between them. Germline V lookup: CDR1 MGHRA, CDR2 YSYEKL. The CDR3 bases are TGCGCCAGCAGCCAAGAAGCGGTATACACTGAAGCTTTCTTT. Protein product: CASSQEAVYTEAFF.

The chain recombines TRBV27 with TRBJ1-2; no clear D gene. CDR3 size: 13 residues. V shed 3 bases and J shed 2 bases, with 7 bases lying between them. Germline CDR1 and CDR2: MNHEY and SMNVEV (reference sequence). The CDR3 loop reads CASSLGRNYGYTF. DNA for the CDR3: TGTGCCAGCAGTTTGGGCAGGAACTATGGCTACACCTTC.

V is TRBV3-1 (or the pseudogene TRBV3-2) and J is TRBJ2-7, with TRBD2 identical over 9 bases. The junction had 4 bases not matched to a gene; V was cut back by 1 base and J by 3 bases. This CDR3 region has 15 residues. Germline V gives CDR1 LGHDT, CDR2 YNNKEL (reference sequence). Written as DNA, the CDR3 is TGTGCCAGCAGCCAAGTGTTAGCGGGAGTCTACGAGCAGTACTTC. Its protein is CASSQVLAGVYEQYF.

This rearrangement joins TRBV4-2 to TRBJ2-6; 7 bases line up with TRBD1. The CDR3 has 16 residues. Germline CDR1 reads LGHNA; CDR2 reads YNFKEQ. V gave up 2 bases and J gave up 1 base; unmatched junction bases: 2. Here the CDR3 reads CASSQQQGSGANVLTF. The CDR3 nucleotides read TGTGCCAGCAGCCAACAACAGGGGTCTGGGGCCAACGTCCTGACTTTC.

The chain joins TRBV3-1 (or the pseudogene TRBV3-2) to TRBJ2-7; a possible D gene is TRBD2 (6 bases). Germline V gives CDR1 LGHDT, CDR2 YNNKEL (reference sequence). With 4 bases removed from V and 5 bases from J, the gap between germline ends came to 21 bases. The CDR3 spans 16 residues. The DNA of the CDR3 is TGTGCCAGCAGCCCAATGGGGGGAGGCAGAACGAACGAGCAGTACTTC. This codes for CASSPMGGGRTNEQYF.

J is TRBJ1-5 and V is TRBV5-1; no clear D. Trimming took off 4 bases at V and 7 bases at J, with 18 bases between the two ends. This CDR3 contains 15 residues. CDR1 and CDR2 from the germline V gene are SGHRS and YFSETQ. CDR3 nucleotides: TGCGCCAGCAGCGTTCGGGAAGGGCCCAACCAGCCCCAGCATTTT. Translated: CASSVREGPNQPQHF.

The chain is built from TRBV5-6 and TRBJ1-5; D might be TRBD1 (6 bases). CDR3 length: 16 amino acids. Germline V gene data show CDR1 as SGHDT and CDR2 as YYEEEE. With 0 bases removed from V and 4 bases from J, the gap between germline ends came to 14 bases. The CDR3, as DNA: TGTGCCAGCAGCTTGGGAGTTTCAGGGGCAAATCAGCCCCAGCATTTT. It encodes CASSLGVSGANQPQHF.

The chain employs TRBV7-3 and TRBJ2-3, with 10 bases matching TRBD2. This CDR3 region has 15 residues. Germline trimming cut 5 bases from V and 2 bases from J; bases unmatched to any gene: 4. The germline V gene encodes CDR1 SGHTA and CDR2 FQGTGA. The CDR3 protein is CASSAGLATTDTQYF. CDR3 DNA: TGTGCCAGCAGCGCGGGACTAGCGACCACAGATACGCAGTATTTT.

V usage is TRBV28 and J usage is TRBJ2-2, with D possibly matching TRBD2 (6 bases). V gave up 7 bases and J gave up 0 bases, with 12 bases separating them. This CDR3 is built from 15 residues. Germline CDR1 and CDR2: MDHEN and SYDVKM. CDR3 protein: CASTRGLPNTGELFF. The CDR3 nucleotides are TGTGCCAGCACAAGGGGACTCCCGAACACCGGGGAGCTGTTTTTT. Full variable domain (missing parts from reference TRBV28 and TRBJ2-2): DVKVTQSSRYLVKRTGEKVFLECVQDMDHENMFWYRQDPGLGLRLIYFSYDVKMKEKGDIPEGYSVSREKKERFSLILESASTNQTSMYLCASTRGLPNTGELFFGEGSRLTVL.

The gene calls are TRBV28 and TRBJ1-1; a possible D gene is TRBD1 (6 bases). The CDR3 extends over 13 amino acids. V lost 4 bases and J 6 bases, leaving 12 bases between the germline ends. Germline values: CDR1 MDHEN, CDR2 SYDVKM. The CDR3 reads CASSSDRYAEAFF. The DNA of the CDR3 is TGTGCCAGCAGTTCCGACAGGTATGCTGAAGCTTTCTTT. Based on the CDR3 plus reference TRBV28 and TRBJ1-1, the full variable domain is DVKVTQSSRYLVKRTGEKVFLECVQDMDHENMFWYRQDPGLGLRLIYFSYDVKMKEKGDIPEGYSVSREKKERFSLILESASTNQTSMYLCASSSDRYAEAFFGQGTRLTVV.

The V call is TRBV2, the J call TRBJ1-4; 10 nucleotides match TRBD1. The CDR3 length is 15 residues. J was trimmed by 5 bases and V by 6 bases; bases with no gene match: 6. The germline CDR1 and CDR2 sequences are SNHLY and FYNNEI. The CDR3 DNA reads TGTGCCAGCAGCCCCCAGGGACAGGGGAATGAAAAACTGTTTTTT. Its protein is CASSPQGQGNEKLFF.

This chain uses TRBV3-1 (or the pseudogene TRBV3-2) with TRBJ2-1, with TRBD1 matching over 7 bases. This CDR3 is 15 amino acids long. The V segment lost 5 bases and the J segment 2 bases; nucleotides outside the gene matches: 6. Looked up from germline, CDR1 is LGHDT and CDR2 is YNNKEL (reference sequence). The CDR3 reads CASSEGQETYNEQFF. CDR3 nucleotides: TGTGCCAGCAGCGAAGGACAGGAAACCTACAATGAGCAGTTCTTC.

The chain combines TRBV18 with TRBJ1-3; D gene unclear. The CDR3 is 13 residues long. CDR1 is KGHSH and CDR2 is LQKENI in the germline V gene. Trimming took off 0 bases at V and 7 bases at J, with 7 bases between the two ends. The DNA for the CDR3 is TGTGCCAGCTCACCACCAAGTCGGAACACCATATATTTT. Amino acids: CASSPPSRNTIYF.

V is TRBV30 and J is TRBJ1-2, with unresolved D. CDR1 GTSNPN and CDR2 SVGIG come from the germline V gene (reference sequence). V lost 3 bases and J 11 bases, leaving 25 bases between the germline ends. CDR3 length: 15 residues. The CDR3 coding sequence is TGTGCCTGGAGCGCCGGGATCTCGTTCCCTATGGGTTACACCTTC. It codes for CAWSAGISFPMGYTF.

The CDR3 sequence: CASSLTGPQPQHF. CDR3 bases: TGTGCCAGCAGTTTGACAGGGCCTCAGCCCCAGCATTTT. The chain is built from TRBV28 and TRBJ1-5, with 7 bases fitting TRBD1. Germline CDR1 is MDHEN and CDR2 is SYDVKM. The V segment lost 3 bases and the J segment 6 bases; nucleotides outside the gene matches: 2. The CDR3 length is 13 residues.

The chain joins TRBV7-2 to TRBJ1-1; TRBD1 is a possible D gene (6 bases). V lost 3 bases and J 0 bases, leaving 11 bases between the germline ends. This CDR3 has 15 amino acids. Germline CDR1 reads SGHTA; CDR2 reads FQGNSA. DNA of the CDR3: TGTGCCAGCAGCTTGCGGACAGCCCTGAACACTGAAGCTTTCTTT. This codes for CASSLRTALNTEAFF. The entire variable domain, with the rest obtained from reference TRBV7-2 and TRBJ1-1, is as follows: GAGVSQSPSNKVTEKGKDVELRCDPISGHTALYWYRQSLGQGLEFLIYFQGNSAPDKSGLPSDRFSAERTGGSVSTLTIQRTQQEDSAVYLCASSLRTALNTEAFFGQGTRLTVV.

The chain combines TRBV7-3 with TRBJ2-1, with a possible D match to TRBD1 (5 bases). Trimming shortened V by 7 bases and J by 3 bases, and 13 bases separated the two germline ends. The CDR3 totals 14 residues. Germline CDR1 SGHTA, CDR2 FQGTGA. CDR3 sequence reads: CASTLGRNYNEQFF. The CDR3 nucleotides read TGTGCCAGCACCCTGGGGCGGAACTACAATGAGCAGTTCTTC.

V is TRBV9 and J is TRBJ2-3; 8 nucleotides line up with TRBD2. With 3 bases clipped from V and 1 base from J, the junction kept 1 base outside the gene matches. This CDR3 comprises 14 residues. Per the germline V gene, CDR1 is SGDLS and CDR2 is YYNGEE. The CDR3 protein is CASSAAGGTDTQYF. The CDR3 bases are TGTGCCAGCAGCGCAGCGGGGGGCACAGATACGCAGTATTTT.

The chain uses TRBV6-5 and TRBJ1-5, with D tentatively TRBD1 (5 bases). V was shortened by 6 bases and J by 4 bases, with 10 bases between the two germline ends. The CDR3 runs 13 residues. Germline assignment: CDR1 MNHEY and CDR2 SVGAGI. In DNA form, the CDR3 reads TGTGCCAGCAGGGGGGAGGGAAATCAGCCCCAGCATTTT. As protein: CASRGEGNQPQHF.

As DNA, the CDR3 is TGTGCCAGCAGTTCTCTCAGACTAGCGGGAGATGGAGACATTCAGTACTTC. Amino acid sequence: CASSSLRLAGDGDIQYF. The V call is TRBV27, the J call TRBJ2-4, with TRBD2 matching 12 bases. Looked up from germline, CDR1 is MNHEY and CDR2 is SMNVEV (reference sequence). The CDR3 loop spans 17 amino acids. Germline trimming cut 4 bases from V and 8 bases from J; bases unmatched to any gene: 12.

The V call is TRBV30, the J call TRBJ1-5, with 7 nucleotides matching TRBD1. The germline CDR1 and CDR2 sequences are GTSNPN and SVGIG (reference sequence). The CDR3 is 15 amino acids. V shed 3 bases and J 3 bases; nucleotides not matched to a gene: 8. CDR3 DNA sequence: TGTGCCTGGAGCCCTGACAGGGAGATCAATCAGCCCCAGCATTTT. Translated, it gives CAWSPDREINQPQHF.

Comments on this clone: The same CDR3 is also encoded by other DNA sequences in this sample. CDR3 sequence (DNA): TGCGCCAGCAGCTTGGGGCAGGGGATGAACACTGAAGCTTTCTTT. Amino acid sequence: CASSLGQGMNTEAFF. J is TRBJ1-1 and V is TRBV5-1; the D gene is possibly TRBD1 (6 bases). The CDR3 totals 15 residues. The ends were cut back, 0 bases at V and 0 bases at J, with 9 bases in the middle. CDR1 and CDR2 (germline): SGHRS, YFSETQ.

The CDR3 DNA reads TGTGCCACCAAGGGACAGGGGTATTCACCCCTCCACTTT. Protein: CATKGQGYSPLHF. The V call is TRBV27, the J call TRBJ1-6; 10 positions agree with TRBD1. From germline, CDR1 is MNHEY and CDR2 SMNVEV (reference sequence). This CDR3 comprises 13 residues. J was trimmed by 8 bases and V by 10 bases; bases with no gene match: 5.